This TCR beta chain was recorded in a study of CD8+ T cells in alopecia areata. The CDR3 consists of 14 residues. V was clipped by 6 bases and J by 3 bases; unmatched bases: 9. Germline assignment: CDR1 SQVTM and CDR2 ANQGSEA. This clone occurred a few times. RNA extraction was followed by reverse transcription into cDNA, which acted as the sequencing template. This table comes from immunoSEQ multiplex PCR, and its TCRdb copy is limited to in-frame clones, with some not included. The sample lists about 150,000 clones; around 50% were seen once. This chain joins TRBV29-1 and TRBJ2-7, with TRBD1 matching 9 bases. The sequenced sample was CD8+ T cells sorted from blood, obtained at week 0. The receptor's source is a human donor with alopecia areata. The CDR3 is CSVGQGTFGYEQYF. DNA for the CDR3: TGCAGCGTAGGACAGGGGACTTTTGGCTACGAGCAGTACTTC.